Presented here are 17 T cell receptor beta chains from one specimen sequenced in a study of TIL therapy for anti-PD-1-resistant metastatic lung cancer. The libraries were made with immunoSEQ v3. Assay used: immunoSEQ multiplex PCR; TCRdb lists only in-frame clones, some missing. The sample holds tens of thousands of clones, more than 65% seen once. Noted time point: pre-treatment sample, taken before nivolumab and TIL therapy. Here the sequenced sample was blood, taken at baseline. All receptors come from a person between 25 and 80 years old with non-small cell lung cancer.

The chain uses TRBV5-4 and TRBJ2-1, with a possible D match to TRBD2 (5 bases). Germline V gene data show CDR1 as SGHNT and CDR2 as YYREEE (reference sequence). The CDR3 length is 13 residues. The CDR3 region has the DNA TGTGCAATGCTAGAGCGGCCCTACAATGAGCAGTTCTTC. This codes for CAMLERPYNEQFF.

The rearrangement uses TRBV5-1 and TRBJ2-7, with D perhaps TRBD2 (6 bases). Trimming left V 4 bases short and J 3 bases short, with 11 bases between. Germline CDR1 reads SGHRS; CDR2 reads YFSETQ. The CDR3 is 13 amino acids. The CDR3 nucleotides read TGCGCCAGCAGCCGGGACGGGAGCTACGAGCAGTACTTC. Protein sequence: CASSRDGSYEQYF.

CDR3 bases: TGTGCCTGGAGTGGAAGTGGGTTGTTGGCTTTCTTT. Protein sequence: CAWSGSGLLAFF. The chain carries TRBV30 and TRBJ1-1; D unclear. Germline-derived CDR1 and CDR2 are GTSNPN and SVGIG (reference sequence). V was shortened by 1 base and J by 11 bases, with 14 bases between the two germline ends. This CDR3 is built from 12 residues.

The V and J genes are TRBV10-3 and TRBJ1-6, with no clear D. The germline V and J ends were trimmed by 3 bases and 6 bases, with 12 bases remaining between them. This CDR3 contains 15 residues. Per the germline V gene, CDR1 is ENHRY and CDR2 is SYGVKD. CDR3 sequence: CAISELILLNSPLHF. As DNA, the CDR3 is TGTGCCATCAGTGAATTGATTTTACTTAATTCACCCCTCCACTTT.

This chain joins TRBV9 and TRBJ2-3; maybe TRBD2 (6 bases). V was cut by 3 bases and J by 2 bases, with 13 bases left in between. The CDR3 runs to 15 residues. Germline loops: CDR1 SGDLS, CDR2 YYNGEE. CDR3 sequence (DNA): TGTGCCAGCAGCGGAACCGGGGGAATCACAGATACGCAGTATTTT. Protein product: CASSGTGGITDTQYF. The variable domain in full, completed from reference TRBV9 and TRBJ2-3, reads DSGVTQTPKHLITATGQRVTLRCSPRSGDLSVYWYQQSLDQGLQFLIQYYNGEERAKGNILERFSAQQFPDLHSELNLSSLELGDSALYFCASSGTGGITDTQYFGPGTRLTVL.

V gene TRBV9 combines with J gene TRBJ2-1; 14 bases are shared with TRBD2. The germline V gene encodes CDR1 SGDLS and CDR2 YYNGEE. The CDR3 contains 16 residues. V dropped 4 bases and J dropped 5; count of bases not matched to a gene: 5. The CDR3 here is CASSPTSGRVDNEQFF. The CDR3 bases are TGTGCCAGCAGCCCGACTAGCGGGAGGGTAGACAATGAGCAGTTCTTC.

The chain couples TRBV2 to TRBJ2-3; D gene ambiguous. Trimming removed 5 bases from V and 0 bases from J, with 3 bases in between. CDR1 is SNHLY, CDR2 FYNNEI, per germline. The CDR3 is made up of 12 amino acids. CDR3 in DNA: TGTGCCAGCAGTACTAGCACAGATACGCAGTATTTT. Translated, it gives CASSTSTDTQYF.

This clone appeared once. DNA for the CDR3: TGTGCCAGCAGCGGCCGGACTAGCGCGTTTAGATACAATGAGCAGTTCTTC. Amino acid sequence: CASSGRTSAFRYNEQFF. The V call is TRBV5-6, the J call TRBJ2-1, with 9 nucleotides matching TRBD2. This CDR3 region has 17 residues. V was clipped by 4 bases and J by 4 bases; unmatched bases: 12. CDR1 is SGHDT and CDR2 is YYEEEE in the germline V gene.

The genes are TRBV3-1 (or the pseudogene TRBV3-2) and TRBJ2-7; D is ambiguous. The germline gives CDR1 LGHDT, CDR2 YNNKEL (reference sequence). Trimming took 4 bases from V and 6 from J, leaving 19 bases between them. The CDR3 loop spans 15 amino acids. The CDR3 DNA reads TGTGCCAGCAGCCCCGCGGTAAGAAGTGGCGGCGAGCAGTACTTC. This gives the protein CASSPAVRSGGEQYF.

The rearrangement joins TRBV5-1 to TRBJ2-3; no clear D gene. This CDR3 contains 14 residues. The germline V and J ends were trimmed by 1 base and 2 bases, with 8 bases remaining between them. CDR1 is SGHRS and CDR2 is YFSETQ in the germline V gene. The chain's CDR3 is CASSLLVPTDTQYF. The CDR3 DNA reads TGCGCCAGCAGCTTGCTAGTCCCCACAGATACGCAGTATTTT.

This chain connects TRBV5-1 to TRBJ2-3, with TRBD2 as a possible D gene (6 bases). The CDR3 extends over 20 amino acids. The germline V and J ends were trimmed by 0 bases and 0 bases, with 23 bases remaining between them. The germline V gene has CDR1 SGHRS and CDR2 YFSETQ. CDR3 protein: CASSLDPGSFSPSSTDTQYF. As DNA, the CDR3 is TGCGCCAGCAGCTTGGATCCCGGGAGTTTCTCCCCCTCTAGCACAGATACGCAGTATTTT.

The chain has TRBV6-2 or TRBV6-3 and TRBJ1-5; no clear D gene. Germline CDR1 is MNHEY and CDR2 is SVGEGT. Trimming stripped 0 bases from V and 6 bases from J, with 18 bases between. The CDR3 is made up of 17 amino acids. CDR3 in amino acids: CASSYSNTRKLSQPQHF. The DNA for the CDR3 is TGTGCCAGCAGTTACTCGAATACACGCAAGCTTAGTCAGCCCCAGCATTTT.

The chain joins TRBV5-1 to TRBJ2-1, with 9 bases lining up with TRBD2. The junction had 8 bases not matched to a gene; V was cut back by 0 bases and J by 4 bases. The CDR3 is 17 amino acids. Per the germline V gene, CDR1 is SGHRS and CDR2 is YFSETQ. As DNA, the CDR3 is TGCGCCAGCAGCTTGGAGGGTACGGGACTAGCTTACAATGAGCAGTTCTTC. Protein: CASSLEGTGLAYNEQFF.

This chain connects TRBV12-3 or TRBV12-4 to TRBJ1-2, with no clear D. This CDR3 is built from 12 residues. The V end lost 7 bases, the J end lost 4 bases, and 10 bases lay between the germline ends. The CDR3 nucleotides are TGTGCCAGCACTATACGTCCCTATGGCTACACCTTC. Residues: CASTIRPYGYTF.

The chain uses TRBV30 and TRBJ1-2; D may be TRBD1 (6 bases). There are 14 residues in the CDR3. With 8 bases removed from V and 3 bases from J, the gap between germline ends came to 19 bases. Germline-derived CDR1 and CDR2 are GTSNPN and SVGIG (reference sequence). Here the CDR3 DNA reads TGTGCCGGGAAGGAAACAGGGTGGGACTATGGCTACACCTTC. It codes for CAGKETGWDYGYTF.

Only one count was recorded for this clone. The chain is built from TRBV2 and TRBJ1-2; D gene ambiguous. Trimming took off 4 bases at V and 4 bases at J, with 13 bases between the two ends. The germline V gene encodes CDR1 SNHLY and CDR2 FYNNEI. CDR3 size: 14 residues. The CDR3 sequence: CASSASRRGYGYTF. The CDR3 region has the DNA TGTGCCAGCAGTGCTTCCCGACGGGGCTATGGCTACACCTTC.

This CDR3 reads CASSRGSSYEQYF. The CDR3 DNA reads as TGTGCCAGCTCACGGGGGAGCTCCTACGAGCAGTACTTC. The V gene is TRBV18, the J gene TRBJ2-7; D might be TRBD1 or TRBD2, each matching 5 bases. Trimming removed 4 bases at V and 0 bases at J, with 7 bases between. The CDR3 runs 13 residues. From germline, CDR1 is KGHSH and CDR2 LQKENI.